Presented here are 16 T cell receptor beta chains from one specimen sequenced in a study of vaccination effects on CD4 cells after COVID-19. Before sequencing took place, the ViraFEST assay used viral peptide pools to expand antigen-specific CD4+ T cells. Having been cultured for around ten days, the cells underwent CD4+ T cell isolation. Previously uninfected by SARS-CoV-2, the vaccine recipients also showed negative nucleocapsid antibodies. Clones were read by immunoSEQ multiplex PCR, and TCRdb kept only the in-frame ones, dropping some. The sample lists fewer than 25,000 clones, 65% to 80% occurring once. No antigen has been identified for these receptors. Specimen: CD4+ T cells from PBMCs cultured with HCoV-NL63 spike peptides, collected before COVID-19 vaccination. These TCRs come from a human donor who received a COVID-19 vaccine.

The chain joins TRBV20-1 to TRBJ2-7; no firm D call. Germline V gene data show CDR1 as DFQATT and CDR2 as SNEGSKA (reference sequence). V shed 4 bases and J shed 3 bases, with 7 bases lying between them. This CDR3 is 11 amino acids long. This CDR3 reads CSANRYYEQYF. CDR3 coding DNA: TGCAGTGCTAACAGATACTACGAGCAGTACTTC.

V usage is TRBV30 and J usage is TRBJ2-7; TRBD1 might be the D (6 bases). Germline V gives CDR1 GTSNPN, CDR2 SVGIG (reference sequence). The CDR3 is 12 residues long. The ends were cut back, 7 bases at V and 6 bases at J, with 16 bases in the middle. The CDR3 spells CASDRPRGEQYF. CDR3 DNA: TGTGCCTCCGACAGGCCTAGGGGCGAGCAGTACTTC.

V and J are TRBV15 and TRBJ2-7; D is possibly TRBD1 (6 bases). Per the germline V gene, CDR1 is LNHNV and CDR2 is YYDKDF (reference sequence). Between the trimmed V and J ends, which lost 3 bases and 1 base, there was a span of 16 bases. The CDR3 covers 16 residues. The CDR3 sequence is CATSSYGAGVSYEQYF. The CDR3 DNA reads as TGTGCCACCAGCAGCTACGGGGCAGGGGTTTCCTACGAGCAGTACTTC.

For the CDR3, the DNA is TGTGCCAGCAGTGGCGGCAGCGAAGCTTTCTTT. The encoded protein is CASSGGSEAFF. The rearrangement joins TRBV7-8 to TRBJ1-1; D call uncertain. The CDR3 is made up of 11 amino acids. V was cut by 6 bases and J by 8 bases, with 10 bases left in between. Looked up from germline, CDR1 is SGHVS and CDR2 is FQNEAQ.

By share of the sample, this clone is medium-sized (0.01 to 0.1%). V usage is TRBV4-2 and J usage is TRBJ2-5, with TRBD2 identical over 11 bases. Unmatched junction bases numbered 9, after V lost 4 bases and J lost 2 bases. CDR1 is LGHNA and CDR2 is YNFKEQ in the germline V gene. The CDR3 runs to 17 residues. Here the CDR3 reads CASSRIIAGGEQETQYF. DNA of the CDR3: TGTGCCAGCAGCCGCATTATAGCGGGGGGGGAACAAGAGACCCAGTACTTC.

This clone was observed once. CDR3 in DNA: TGTGCCATCAGTGAAGTTAGCTCTGGAAACACCATATATTTT. This gives the protein CAISEVSSGNTIYF. The chain uses TRBV10-3 and TRBJ1-3; D is unresolved. The CDR3 spans 14 residues. V was pared by 3 bases and J by 0 bases, with 6 bases between. Germline CDR1 is ENHRY and CDR2 is SYGVKD.

This clone appeared a few times. CDR3 in amino acids: CASTPGGESQPQHF. DNA for the CDR3: TGTGCCAGCACACCGGGGGGGGAGAGTCAGCCCCAGCATTTT. The rearrangement joins TRBV6-6 to TRBJ1-5; weak D call: TRBD1 (5 bases). The CDR3 has 14 amino acids. V lost 7 bases to trimming and J lost 6 bases, with 16 bases between them. Looked up from germline, CDR1 is MNHNY and CDR2 is SVGAGI (reference sequence).

Of note for this clone: An end of the junction does not agree with germline; a read error may underlie this. J is TRBJ2-7 and V is TRBV5-6, with 10 bases that match TRBD1. Germline lookup yields CDR1 SGHDT and CDR2 YYEEEE. This CDR3 is built from 12 residues. The DNA of the CDR3 is TGTGCCAGCAGCCAACAGACAGGGGGCGCTTCCTTC. This gives the protein CASSQQTGGASF. The variable domain in full, with the rest retrieved from reference TRBV5-6 and TRBJ2-7, is DAGVTQSPTHLIKTRGQQVTLRCSPKSGHDTVSWYQQALGQGPQFIFQYYEEEERQRGNFPDRFSGHQFPNYSSELNVNALLLGDSALYLCASSQQTGGASFGPGTRLTVT.

The rearrangement links TRBV4-1 to TRBJ1-2; D unclear. Looked up from germline, CDR1 is MGHRA and CDR2 is YSYEKL. The length of the CDR3 is 15 residues. V lost 0 bases, J lost 4 bases, and 12 bases lay in between. The CDR3 nucleotides read TGCGCCAGCAGCCAAGATCTGTCTGCGAGCTATGGCTACACCTTC. Its protein is CASSQDLSASYGYTF.

This clone was seen a handful of times. The rearrangement joins TRBV4-1 to TRBJ2-5; TRBD2 aligns across 12 bases. CDR3 length: 20 residues. V trimming: 1 base; J trimming: 1 base; junction bases outside the gene matches: 13. Germline V gene lookup returns CDR1 MGHRA and CDR2 YSYEKL. The CDR3 DNA reads as TGCGCCAGCAGCCAAGGCACCCGGCTAGCGGGGGGGCTAGGCCAAGAGACCCAGTACTTC. Translation: CASSQGTRLAGGLGQETQYF.

This clone was seen a few times. The rearrangement links TRBV10-3 to TRBJ1-4; D is unclear. V dropped 4 bases and J dropped 8 bases, with 23 bases sitting between them. This CDR3 has 17 amino acids. Germline values: CDR1 ENHRY, CDR2 SYGVKD. The DNA for the CDR3 is TGTGCCATCAGTGTTATTCAGATCCTAGGTGTTAGCGAAAAACTGTTTTTT. Its protein is CAISVIQILGVSEKLFF.

This clone was recorded once. The CDR3, as DNA: TGTGCCAGCAGCGTGGACAGGCTTAGGGGCTACACCTTC. Encoded protein: CASSVDRLRGYTF. The chain couples TRBV6-5 to TRBJ1-2; 7 nucleotides match TRBD1. The CDR3 has 13 amino acids. Germline CDR1 reads MNHEY; CDR2 reads SVGAGI. V lost 6 bases to trimming and J lost 8 bases; unmatched junction nucleotides: 9.

The chain employs TRBV7-2 and TRBJ2-1, with D possibly being TRBD2 (6 bases). The germline CDR1 and CDR2 sequences are SGHTA and FQGNSA. Trimming pared 0 bases from V and 7 bases from J, leaving 10 bases between. The CDR3 loop spans 14 amino acids. The CDR3 protein is CASSLAISGNEQFF. The CDR3 bases are TGTGCCAGCAGCTTAGCGATAAGCGGGAATGAGCAGTTCTTC.

The V and J genes are TRBV5-1 and TRBJ2-7, with TRBD2 matching over 14 bases. The CDR3 loop spans 18 amino acids. Trimming took 2 bases from V and 3 from J; bases not matched to a gene: 10. Germline loops: CDR1 SGHRS, CDR2 YFSETQ. CDR3 sequence (DNA): TGCGCCAGCAGCTTCCAACACACAGGGACTAGCGGGAGCTACGAGCAGTACTTC. It codes for CASSFQHTGTSGSYEQYF.

In this sample, this clone turned up a few times. The V gene is TRBV10-3, the J gene TRBJ1-1; D is unclear. The CDR3 has 12 amino acids. With 6 bases removed from V and 7 bases from J, the gap between germline ends came to 12 bases. The germline V gene has CDR1 ENHRY and CDR2 SYGVKD. As DNA, the CDR3 is TGTGCCATCAGGGACGAAGGCGATGAAGCTTTCTTT. Translation gives CAIRDEGDEAFF.

This clone occurred a few times. This CDR3 is CASSAGVAAGNTIYF. Written as DNA, the CDR3 is TGTGCCAGCAGCGCAGGGGTGGCTGCTGGAAACACCATATATTTT. V is TRBV9 and J is TRBJ1-3; perhaps TRBD1 as D (6 bases). V lost 3 bases, J lost 2 bases, and 12 bases lay in between. The CDR3 sequence is 15 residues long. CDR1 and CDR2 from the germline V gene are SGDLS and YYNGEE. The complete variable domain, with remaining parts taken from reference TRBV9 and TRBJ1-3, reads DSGVTQTPKHLITATGQRVTLRCSPRSGDLSVYWYQQSLDQGLQFLIQYYNGEERAKGNILERFSAQQFPDLHSELNLSSLELGDSALYFCASSAGVAAGNTIYFGEGSWLTVV.